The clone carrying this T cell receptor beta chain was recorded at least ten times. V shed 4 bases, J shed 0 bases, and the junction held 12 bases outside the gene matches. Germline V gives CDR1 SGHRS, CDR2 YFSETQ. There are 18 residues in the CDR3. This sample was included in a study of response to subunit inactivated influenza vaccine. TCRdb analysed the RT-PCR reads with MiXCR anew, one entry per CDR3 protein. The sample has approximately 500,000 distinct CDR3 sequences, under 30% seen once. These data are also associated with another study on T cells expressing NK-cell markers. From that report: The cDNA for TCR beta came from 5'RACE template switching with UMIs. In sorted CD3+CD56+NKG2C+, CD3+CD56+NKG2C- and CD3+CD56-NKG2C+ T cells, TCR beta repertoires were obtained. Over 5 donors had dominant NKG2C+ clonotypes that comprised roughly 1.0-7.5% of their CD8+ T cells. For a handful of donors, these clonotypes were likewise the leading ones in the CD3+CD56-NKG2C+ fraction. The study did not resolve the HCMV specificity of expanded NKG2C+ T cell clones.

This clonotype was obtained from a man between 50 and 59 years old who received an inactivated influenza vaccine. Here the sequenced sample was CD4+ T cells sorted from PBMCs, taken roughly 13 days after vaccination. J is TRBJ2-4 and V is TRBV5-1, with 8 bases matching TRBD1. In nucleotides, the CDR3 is TGCGCCAGCAGCCAAACAGGGGGTGCCCTCTTAGCCAAAAACATTCAGTACTTC. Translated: CASSQTGGALLAKNIQYF.